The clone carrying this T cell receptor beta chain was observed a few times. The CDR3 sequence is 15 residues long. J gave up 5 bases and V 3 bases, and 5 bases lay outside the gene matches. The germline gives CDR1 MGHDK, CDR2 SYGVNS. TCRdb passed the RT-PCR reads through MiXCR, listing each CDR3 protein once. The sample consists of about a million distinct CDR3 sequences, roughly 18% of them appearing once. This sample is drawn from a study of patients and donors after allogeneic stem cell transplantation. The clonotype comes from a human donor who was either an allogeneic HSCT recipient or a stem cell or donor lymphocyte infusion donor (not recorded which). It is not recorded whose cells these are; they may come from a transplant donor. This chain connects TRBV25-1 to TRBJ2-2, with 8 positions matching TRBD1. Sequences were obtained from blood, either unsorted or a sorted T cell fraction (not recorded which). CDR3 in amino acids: CASSEGQALTGELFF. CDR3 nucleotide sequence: TGTGCCAGCAGTGAGGGACAGGCCTTAACCGGGGAGCTGTTTTTT. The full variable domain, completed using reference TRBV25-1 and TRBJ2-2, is EADIYQTPRYLVIGTGKKITLECSQTMGHDKMYWYQQDPGMELHLIHYSYGVNSTEKGDLSSESTVSRIRTEHFPLTLESARPSHTSQYLCASSEGQALTGELFFGEGSRLTVL.